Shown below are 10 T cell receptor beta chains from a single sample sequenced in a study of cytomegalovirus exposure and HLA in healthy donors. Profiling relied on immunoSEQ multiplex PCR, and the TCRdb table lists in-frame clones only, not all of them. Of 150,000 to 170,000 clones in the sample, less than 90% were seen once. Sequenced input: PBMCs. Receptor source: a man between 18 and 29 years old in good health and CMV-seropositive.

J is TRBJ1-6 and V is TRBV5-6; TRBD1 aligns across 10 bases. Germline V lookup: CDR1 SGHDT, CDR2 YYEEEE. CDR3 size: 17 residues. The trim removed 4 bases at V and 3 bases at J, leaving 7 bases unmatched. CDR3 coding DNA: TGTGCCAGCAGCCCATTCGGGGACAGGGGCTATAATTCACCCCTCCACTTT. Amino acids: CASSPFGDRGYNSPLHF.

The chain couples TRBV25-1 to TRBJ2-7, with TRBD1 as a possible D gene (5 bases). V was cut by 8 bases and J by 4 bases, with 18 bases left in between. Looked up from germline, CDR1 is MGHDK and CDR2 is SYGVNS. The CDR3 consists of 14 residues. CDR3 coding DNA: TGTGCCAGCCGGAAGCAGGGTTTAGGTTACGAGCAGTACTTC. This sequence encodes CASRKQGLGYEQYF.

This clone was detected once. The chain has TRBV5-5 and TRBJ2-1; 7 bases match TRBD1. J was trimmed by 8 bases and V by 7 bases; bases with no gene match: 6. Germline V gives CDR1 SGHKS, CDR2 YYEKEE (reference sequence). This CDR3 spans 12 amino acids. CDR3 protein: CASEQGVYEQFF. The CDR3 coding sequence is TGTGCCAGCGAGCAGGGGGTATATGAGCAGTTCTTC.

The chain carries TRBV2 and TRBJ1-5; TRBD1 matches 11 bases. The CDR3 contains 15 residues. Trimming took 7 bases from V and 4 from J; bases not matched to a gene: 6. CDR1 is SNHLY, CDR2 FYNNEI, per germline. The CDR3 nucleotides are TGTGCCAGCACCAGGACAGGGGGCTCGAATCAGCCCCAGCATTTT. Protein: CASTRTGGSNQPQHF. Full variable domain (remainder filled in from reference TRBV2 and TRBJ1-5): EPEVTQTPSHQVTQMGQEVILRCVPISNHLYFYWYRQILGQKVEFLVSFYNNEISEKSEIFDDQFSVERPDGSNFTLKIRSTKLEDSAMYFCASTRTGGSNQPQHFGDGTRLSIL.

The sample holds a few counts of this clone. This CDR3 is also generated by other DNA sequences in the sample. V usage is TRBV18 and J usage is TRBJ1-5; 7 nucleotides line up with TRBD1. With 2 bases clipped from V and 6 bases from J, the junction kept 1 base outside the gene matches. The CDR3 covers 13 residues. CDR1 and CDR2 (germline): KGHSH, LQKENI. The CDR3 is CASSPDRVQPQHF. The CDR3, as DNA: TGTGCCAGCTCACCAGACAGGGTTCAGCCCCAGCATTTT.

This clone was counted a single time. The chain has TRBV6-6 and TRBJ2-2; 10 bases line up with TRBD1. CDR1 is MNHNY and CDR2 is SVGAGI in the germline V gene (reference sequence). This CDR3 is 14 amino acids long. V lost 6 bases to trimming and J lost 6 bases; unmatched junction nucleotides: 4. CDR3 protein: CASSTGQGAGELFF. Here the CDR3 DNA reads TGTGCCAGCAGCACCGGACAGGGGGCCGGGGAGCTGTTTTTT.

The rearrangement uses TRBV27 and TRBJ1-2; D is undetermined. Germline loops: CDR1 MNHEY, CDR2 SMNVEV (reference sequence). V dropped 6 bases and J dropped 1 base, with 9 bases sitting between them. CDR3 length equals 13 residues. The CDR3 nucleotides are TGTGCCAGCAGAGGAGCGCTTAACTATGGCTACACCTTC. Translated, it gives CASRGALNYGYTF.

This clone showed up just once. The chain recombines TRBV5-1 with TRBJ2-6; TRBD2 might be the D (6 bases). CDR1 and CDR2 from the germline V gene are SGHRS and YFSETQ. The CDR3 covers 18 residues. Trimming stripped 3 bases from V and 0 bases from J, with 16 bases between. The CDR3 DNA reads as TGCGCCAGCAGCTGGGGCGAGGGGACTTTCTCTGGGGCCAACGTCCTGACTTTC. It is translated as CASSWGEGTFSGANVLTF.

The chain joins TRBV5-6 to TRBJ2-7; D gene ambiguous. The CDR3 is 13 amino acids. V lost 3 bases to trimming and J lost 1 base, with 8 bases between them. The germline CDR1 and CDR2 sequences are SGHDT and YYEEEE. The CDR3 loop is CASSWSRSYEQYF. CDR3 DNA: TGTGCCAGCAGCTGGAGTCGATCCTACGAGCAGTACTTC.

The CDR3 nucleotides read TGTGCCAGCAGCAGGACTAGCGGCGGATTTAATGAGCAGTTCTTC. Encoded protein: CASSRTSGGFNEQFF. The rearrangement joins TRBV7-3 to TRBJ2-1; TRBD2 matches 10 bases. The CDR3 sequence is 15 residues long. In germline, CDR1 is SGHTA, CDR2 FQGTGA. V shed 5 bases, J shed 7 bases, and the junction held 8 bases outside the gene matches.